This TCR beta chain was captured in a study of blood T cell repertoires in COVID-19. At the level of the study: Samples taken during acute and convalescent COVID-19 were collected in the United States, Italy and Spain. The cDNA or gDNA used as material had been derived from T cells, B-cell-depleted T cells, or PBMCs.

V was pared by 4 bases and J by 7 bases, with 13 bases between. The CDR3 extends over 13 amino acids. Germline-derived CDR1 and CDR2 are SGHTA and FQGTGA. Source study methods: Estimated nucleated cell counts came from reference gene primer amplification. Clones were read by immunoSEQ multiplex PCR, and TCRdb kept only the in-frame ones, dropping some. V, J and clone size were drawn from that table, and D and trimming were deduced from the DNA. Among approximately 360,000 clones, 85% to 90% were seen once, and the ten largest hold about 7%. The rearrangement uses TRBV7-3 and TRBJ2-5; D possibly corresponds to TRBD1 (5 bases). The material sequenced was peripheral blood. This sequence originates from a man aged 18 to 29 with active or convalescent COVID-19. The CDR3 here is CASSSTTVGTQYF. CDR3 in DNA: TGTGCCAGCAGCTCCACGACAGTAGGGACCCAGTACTTC. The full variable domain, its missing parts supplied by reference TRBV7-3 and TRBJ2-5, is GAGVSQTPSNKVTEKGKYVELRCDPISGHTALYWYRQSLGQGPEFLIYFQGTGAADDSGLPNDRFFAVRPEGSVSTLKIQRTERGDSAVYLCASSSTTVGTQYFGPGTRLLVL.